The 30 T cell receptor beta chains reported below all come from one sample, sequenced in a study of CD8 T cells in Susac syndrome. After extraction with the RNeasy kit, 0.5 to 1 ug of the RNA was reverse transcribed using random hexamers. TCRdb used MiXCR to reprocess the immunoSEQ multiplex PCR reads, holding one entry per CDR3 protein. The profile covers fewer than 150,000 distinct CDR3 sequences, with around 94% appearing a single time and 0.085% to 0.095% taken by the ten largest. Material: CD4+ T cells from PBMCs. The receptors were sampled from a human donor with multiple sclerosis.

The rearrangement uses TRBV4-1 and TRBJ2-1; TRBD2 is a possible D gene (6 bases). Germline V gene data show CDR1 as MGHRA and CDR2 as YSYEKL. Between the trimmed V and J ends, which lost 1 base and 8 bases, there was a span of 12 bases. CDR3 length: 14 residues. The CDR3 DNA sequence: TGCGCCAGCAGCCAAGGTCCAGCTAGCGATGAGCAGTTCTTC. It yields the protein CASSQGPASDEQFF.

The chain links TRBV19 to TRBJ1-6, with a possible D match to TRBD1 (5 bases). CDR3 length equals 15 residues. CDR1 and CDR2 (germline): LNHDA, SQIVND (reference sequence). The V end lost 5 bases, the J end lost 10 bases, and 18 bases lay between the germline ends. The CDR3 region is CASSAPRGRKSPLHF. CDR3 DNA: TGTGCCAGTAGTGCTCCGAGGGGCCGTAAGTCACCCCTCCACTTT.

This chain connects TRBV9 to TRBJ2-4, with D possibly TRBD2 on 5 matching bases. CDR1 and CDR2 (germline): SGDLS, YYNGEE. The CDR3 runs 16 residues. V lost 2 bases and J 0 bases, leaving 12 bases between the germline ends. The CDR3 coding sequence is TGTGCCAGCAGCGTCGGGATCCCATTAGCCAAAAACATTCAGTACTTC. It specifies CASSVGIPLAKNIQYF.

This clonotype was observed once. The gene calls are TRBV28 and TRBJ2-7; weak D call: TRBD1 (5 bases). The CDR3 has 14 residues. Between the trimmed V and J ends, which lost 8 bases and 3 bases, there was a span of 17 bases. Germline V gives CDR1 MDHEN, CDR2 SYDVKM. CDR3 sequence: CASRIPTENYEQYF. CDR3 nucleotide sequence: TGTGCCAGCCGAATCCCGACAGAAAACTACGAGCAGTACTTC.

The V and J genes are TRBV6-1 and TRBJ2-2, with TRBD2 identical over 10 bases. CDR3 length: 16 amino acids. Trimming cost V 4 bases and J 0 bases; bases outside gene matches: 2. Germline lookup yields CDR1 MNHNS and CDR2 SASEGT. The CDR3 DNA follows: TGTGCCAGCAGTGCTCTAGCGGGGGCGAACACCGGGGAGCTGTTTTTT. It is translated as CASSALAGANTGELFF.

The genes are TRBV5-1 and TRBJ1-2; D is unresolved. Trimming removed 3 bases at V and 6 bases at J, with 15 bases between. The CDR3 covers 14 residues. CDR1 is SGHRS and CDR2 is YFSETQ in the germline V gene. The CDR3 here is CASSWSLGEDGYTF. CDR3 nucleotides: TGCGCCAGCAGCTGGTCCCTCGGTGAGGATGGCTACACCTTC.

V is TRBV24-1 and J is TRBJ2-4; perhaps TRBD1 as D (7 bases). The V end was cut by 4 bases, the J end by 5 bases, with 14 bases between. Germline CDR1 reads KGHDR; CDR2 reads SFDVKD. The CDR3 runs 15 residues. The CDR3 spells CATSEPGGHENIQYF. The CDR3 DNA is TGTGCCACCAGTGAACCAGGGGGGCATGAAAACATTCAGTACTTC.

The CDR3 loop reads CASSLAPGAYGYTF. CDR3 coding DNA: TGTGCCAGCAGCCTGGCCCCGGGCGCCTATGGCTACACCTTC. The chain carries TRBV3-1 and TRBJ1-2; no firm D call. CDR1 is LGHDT, CDR2 YNNKEL, per germline (reference sequence). The V gene lost 4 bases and the J gene lost 4 bases, with 13 bases spanning the gap. The length of the CDR3 is 14 residues.

J is TRBJ2-7 and V is TRBV7-2; 10 positions match TRBD1. Germline CDR1 reads SGHTA; CDR2 reads FQGNSA. This CDR3 has 16 residues. V lost 2 bases, J lost 5 bases, and 9 bases stayed unmatched. The CDR3 loop is CASSLKTGGGYHEQYF. Here the CDR3 DNA reads TGTGCCAGCAGCTTAAAGACAGGGGGCGGATACCACGAGCAGTACTTC.

The V call is TRBV7-8, the J call TRBJ2-5; D not resolved. This CDR3 has 13 amino acids. Looked up from germline, CDR1 is SGHVS and CDR2 is FQNEAQ. V was cut by 2 bases and J by 0 bases, with 4 bases left in between. The CDR3 DNA sequence: TGTGCCAGCAGCTTAACCCACCAAGAGACCCAGTACTTC. Translating gives CASSLTHQETQYF.

V usage is TRBV9 and J usage is TRBJ2-3; D might be TRBD1 or TRBD2, each matching 6 bases. V lost 4 bases and J 2 bases, leaving 20 bases between the germline ends. In germline, CDR1 is SGDLS, CDR2 YYNGEE. The CDR3 spans 17 residues. In DNA, the CDR3 is TGTGCCAGCAGCCCTCCGAGGGGGGCGGTTATCACAGATACGCAGTATTTT. This encodes CASSPPRGAVITDTQYF.

The CDR3 region has the DNA TGTGCCAGCAGCCCTCAGACGTTCACAGATACGCAGTATTTT. This encodes CASSPQTFTDTQYF. The J gene is TRBJ2-3, the V gene TRBV9; D is unresolved. The CDR3 runs 14 residues. The ends were cut back, 4 bases at V and 2 bases at J, with 11 bases in the middle. Germline-derived CDR1 and CDR2 are SGDLS and YYNGEE.

The V gene is TRBV6-5, the J gene TRBJ2-1; 9 nucleotides align to TRBD1. The V and J ends lost 2 bases and 0 bases, in that order; junction bases with no gene match: 11. Looked up from germline, CDR1 is MNHEY and CDR2 is SVGAGI. The CDR3 loop spans 19 amino acids. The CDR3 DNA sequence: TGTGCCAGCAGTTACGGACCAACAGGGGGCCGTGACTCCTACAATGAGCAGTTCTTC. Translating it yields CASSYGPTGGRDSYNEQFF.

This clonotype was observed once. The chain links TRBV9 to TRBJ2-3; TRBD2 aligns across 11 bases. The germline V gene has CDR1 SGDLS and CDR2 YYNGEE. This CDR3 is 18 amino acids long. V dropped 2 bases and J dropped 2; count of bases not matched to a gene: 10. This CDR3 is CASSVGTSGAVATDTQYF. The CDR3 DNA is TGTGCCAGCAGCGTGGGGACTAGCGGAGCCGTTGCCACAGATACGCAGTATTTT.

The chain joins TRBV5-1 to TRBJ2-5; TRBD2 might be the D (6 bases). The CDR3 extends over 16 amino acids. Germline V CDR1 and CDR2: SGHRS, YFSETQ. V was pared by 3 bases and J by 5 bases, with 20 bases between. The CDR3 is CASSSQEVTGGETQYF. The CDR3 DNA reads TGCGCCAGCAGCTCCCAGGAAGTTACAGGAGGGGAGACCCAGTACTTC.

The chain has TRBV6-6 and TRBJ1-2; D is possibly TRBD1 (6 bases). The CDR3 runs 14 residues. V was trimmed by 5 bases and J by 3 bases, leaving 13 bases between them. The germline gives CDR1 MNHNY, CDR2 SVGAGI (reference sequence). The CDR3, as DNA: TGTGCCAGCAGTCACGTACAGGGCGACTATGGCTACACCTTC. Its protein product is CASSHVQGDYGYTF.

The CDR3 loop reads CASSSARYNEQFF. Written as DNA, the CDR3 is TGTGCCAGCAGTTCAGCTCGTTACAATGAGCAGTTCTTC. V usage is TRBV6-6 and J usage is TRBJ2-1; D not resolved. The germline CDR1 and CDR2 sequences are MNHNY and SVGAGI (reference sequence). CDR3 length: 13 amino acids. V was cut by 4 bases and J by 4 bases, with 8 bases left in between.

The chain carries TRBV27 and TRBJ1-2; 8 positions match TRBD1. Germline values: CDR1 MNHEY, CDR2 SMNVEV (reference sequence). The CDR3 totals 14 residues. J gave up 4 bases and V 4 bases, and 5 bases lay outside the gene matches. The CDR3 loop reads CASSSDRVAYGYTF. For the CDR3, the DNA is TGTGCCAGCAGTTCGGACAGGGTGGCCTATGGCTACACCTTC.

The V gene is TRBV24-1, the J gene TRBJ2-7, with unresolved D. Deletions cut 4 bases from V and 9 bases from J, with 9 bases between. There are 11 residues in the CDR3. The germline gives CDR1 KGHDR, CDR2 SFDVKD. The CDR3 DNA is TGTGCCACCAGTGACCCCCGTGGGCAGTACTTC. Its translation: CATSDPRGQYF.

The chain employs TRBV28 and TRBJ2-7, with 10 bases matching TRBD1. The junction had 10 bases not matched to a gene; V was cut back by 8 bases and J by 6 bases. In germline, CDR1 is MDHEN, CDR2 SYDVKM. This CDR3 region has 14 residues. CDR3 in amino acids: CASVTGGDVVEQYF. In DNA form, the CDR3 reads TGTGCCAGCGTGACAGGGGGCGATGTGGTCGAGCAGTACTTC.

The CDR3 DNA reads TGTGCCAGCAGCTCGACAGGGGATGGCCAGCCCCAGCATTTT. Translating it yields CASSSTGDGQPQHF. This chain links TRBV3-1 with TRBJ1-5; 8 bases align to TRBD1. The CDR3 extends over 14 amino acids. The germline gives CDR1 LGHDT, CDR2 YNNKEL (reference sequence). Trimming took 5 bases from V and 7 from J; bases not matched to a gene: 7.

The chain is built from TRBV4-1 and TRBJ1-1; D perhaps matches TRBD1 (5 bases). With 4 bases removed from V and 0 bases from J, the gap between germline ends came to 15 bases. Looked up from germline, CDR1 is MGHRA and CDR2 is YSYEKL. This CDR3 has 16 amino acids. CDR3 sequence: CASSRDSGRLNTEAFF. As DNA, the CDR3 is TGCGCCAGCAGCCGCGATTCGGGACGGTTGAACACTGAAGCTTTCTTT.

The chain uses TRBV29-1 and TRBJ2-1, with 10 nucleotides matching TRBD2. The CDR3 has 16 residues. After removal of 6 bases from V and 3 bases from J, the junction contained 11 bases not matched to a gene. Germline loops: CDR1 SQVTM, CDR2 ANQGSEA. Here the CDR3 reads CSVVPLAGEHYNEQFF. For the CDR3, the DNA is TGCAGCGTGGTGCCCCTAGCGGGGGAACACTACAATGAGCAGTTCTTC.

The rearrangement uses TRBV7-2 and TRBJ1-1; D is unresolved. CDR3 size: 14 residues. Germline CDR1 is SGHTA and CDR2 is FQGNSA. V was clipped by 1 base and J by 2 bases, with 8 bases between them. The CDR3 DNA follows: TGTGCCAGCAGCTTAGGGCCGATAAACACTGAAGCTTTCTTT. It translates to CASSLGPINTEAFF.

The J gene is TRBJ1-5, the V gene TRBV18; no clear D gene. The ends were cut back, 2 bases at V and 2 bases at J, with 16 bases in the middle. The CDR3 covers 17 residues. CDR1 and CDR2 from the germline V gene are KGHSH and LQKENI. This CDR3 is CASSPKAAPSGNQPQHF. The CDR3 bases are TGTGCCAGCTCACCAAAGGCCGCCCCCAGTGGCAATCAGCCCCAGCATTTT.

The rearrangement links TRBV20-1 to TRBJ1-1; TRBD1 is a possible D gene (6 bases). The V end was cut by 5 bases, the J end by 1 base, with 8 bases between. The germline CDR1 and CDR2 sequences are DFQATT and SNEGSKA (reference sequence). CDR3 length equals 12 residues. CDR3 in DNA: TGCAGTGCTCCGACAGGGAACACTGAAGCTTTCTTT. This translates into CSAPTGNTEAFF.

The gene calls are TRBV7-9 and TRBJ1-6; D ambiguous. Per the germline V gene, CDR1 is SEHNR and CDR2 is FQNEAQ (reference sequence). This CDR3 has 12 residues. The germline V and J ends were trimmed by 1 base and 7 bases, with 2 bases remaining between them. The DNA for the CDR3 is TGTGCCAGCAGCTTAGGGAATTCACCCCTCCACTTT. Its translation is CASSLGNSPLHF.

The chain combines TRBV7-9 with TRBJ1-2; 7 nucleotides align to TRBD1. The CDR3 consists of 13 residues. J gave up 6 bases and V 5 bases, and 6 bases lay outside the gene matches. Looked up from germline, CDR1 is SEHNR and CDR2 is FQNEAQ (reference sequence). This chain's CDR3 is CASSTRDSDGYTF. The CDR3, as DNA: TGTGCCAGCAGCACGCGGGACAGTGATGGCTACACCTTC. Together with reference TRBV7-9 and TRBJ1-2, the CDR3 gives the full variable domain: DTGVSQNPRHKITKRGQNVTFRCDPISEHNRLYWYRQTLGQGPEFLTYFQNEAQLEKSRLLSDRFSAERPKGSFSTLEIQRTEQGDSAMYLCASSTRDSDGYTFGSGTRLTVV.

The sample holds one count of this clonotype. This CDR3 is CSVPGTGEETQYF. The CDR3 nucleotides are TGCAGTGTTCCCGGGACAGGAGAAGAGACCCAGTACTTC. This rearrangement joins TRBV20-1 to TRBJ2-5; 8 nucleotides align to TRBD1. The CDR3 length is 13 residues. The germline gives CDR1 DFQATT, CDR2 SNEGSKA (reference sequence). V was clipped by 7 bases and J by 3 bases; unmatched bases: 7.

This chain links TRBV20-1 with TRBJ2-2; D possibly corresponds to TRBD1 (6 bases). Germline V gives CDR1 DFQATT, CDR2 SNEGSKA (reference sequence). Trimming stripped 7 bases from V and 5 bases from J, with 23 bases between. There are 16 residues in the CDR3. CDR3 region: CSVPRSSGGVTGELFF. The CDR3 DNA reads TGCAGTGTACCCCGTTCTTCTGGGGGCGTAACCGGGGAGCTGTTTTTT.